What follows are 11 T cell receptor beta chains derived from one specimen sequenced in a study of cytomegalovirus exposure and HLA in healthy donors. The PCR used 60 Vbeta and 13 Jbeta primers. Libraries were prepared by immunoSEQ multiplex PCR; TCRdb keeps only in-frame clonotypes and omits some of them. The sample lists roughly 100,000 clones, 84% occurring once. The source material was PBMCs. The receptor source for this set is a woman aged 18-29 years in good health and CMV-seropositive.

The chain recombines TRBV6-1 with TRBJ2-6, with a possible D match to TRBD1 (5 bases). V lost 1 base to trimming and J lost 4 bases, with 8 bases between them. Germline CDR1 reads MNHNS; CDR2 reads SASEGT. The CDR3 extends over 15 amino acids. Here the CDR3 reads CASSEVGEGANVLTF. The CDR3, as DNA: TGTGCCAGCAGTGAAGTAGGGGAAGGGGCCAACGTCCTGACTTTC.

The chain has TRBV5-1 and TRBJ1-1; 9 bases are shared with TRBD1. Germline CDR1 reads SGHRS; CDR2 reads YFSETQ. The CDR3 covers 15 residues. The trim removed 3 bases at V and 0 bases at J, leaving 3 bases unmatched. The CDR3 sequence is CASSSRTGVNTEAFF. CDR3 bases: TGCGCCAGCAGCTCGAGGACAGGGGTGAACACTGAAGCTTTCTTT.

V gene TRBV4-2 combines with J gene TRBJ1-4, with a possible D match to TRBD1 (6 bases). The germline V and J ends were trimmed by 1 base and 8 bases, with 11 bases remaining between them. Germline V CDR1 and CDR2: LGHNA, YNFKEQ. The CDR3 sequence is 14 residues long. CDR3 sequence reads: CASSQGQGNEKLFF. The CDR3, as DNA: TGTGCCAGCAGCCAAGGGCAGGGGAACGAAAAACTGTTTTTT.

This chain joins TRBV15 and TRBJ2-5, with no clear D. The germline CDR1 and CDR2 sequences are LNHNV and YYDKDF (reference sequence). This CDR3 region has 15 residues. With 6 bases removed from V and 5 bases from J, the gap between germline ends came to 19 bases. As DNA, the CDR3 is TGTGCCACCAGTCATCGTAGGCTAGACGAGGAGACCCAGTACTTC. Translation gives CATSHRRLDEETQYF.

This chain connects TRBV19 to TRBJ1-1; 10 nucleotides align to TRBD1. V was clipped by 6 bases and J by 5 bases; unmatched bases: 3. The length of the CDR3 is 13 residues. CDR1 and CDR2 (germline): LNHDA, SQIVND (reference sequence). This chain's CDR3 is CASRDRGLTEAFF. CDR3 DNA: TGTGCCAGTAGAGACAGGGGGCTTACTGAAGCTTTCTTT.

This clone was found a few times. The chain carries TRBV5-4 and TRBJ2-1, with a possible D match to TRBD1 (5 bases). The length of the CDR3 is 13 residues. Trimming shortened V by 1 base and J by 5 bases, and 7 bases separated the two germline ends. Germline CDR1 and CDR2: SGHNT and YYREEE (reference sequence). CDR3 sequence: CASSLTGDNEQFF. DNA of the CDR3: TGTGCCAGCAGCTTGACAGGCGACAATGAGCAGTTCTTC.

V and J are TRBV6-5 and TRBJ2-7; 9 bases are shared with TRBD1. Germline V lookup: CDR1 MNHEY, CDR2 SVGAGI. Trimming at V came to 6 bases and at J to 4 bases, leaving 10 bases not matched to a gene. The CDR3 runs to 15 residues. Here the CDR3 reads CASSLGRDREYEQYF. DNA for the CDR3: TGTGCCAGCAGCCTAGGCCGGGACAGGGAGTACGAGCAGTACTTC.

The chain couples TRBV25-1 to TRBJ1-4, with a possible D match to TRBD1 (5 bases). Germline V gives CDR1 MGHDK, CDR2 SYGVNS. Trimming took 6 bases from V and 7 from J, leaving 18 bases between them. The CDR3 extends over 15 amino acids. CDR3 DNA: TGTGCCAGCAGGGAAGGAGGGACCGGGGGTGAAAAACTGTTTTTT. This encodes CASREGGTGGEKLFF.

V and J are TRBV19 and TRBJ2-5; possible D gene TRBD2, 6 bases. Trimming left V 5 bases short and J 2 bases short, with 12 bases between. This CDR3 has 14 residues. CDR1 and CDR2 (germline): LNHDA, SQIVND (reference sequence). The CDR3 coding sequence is TGTGCCAGTAGTCCGCGGGACGCGCAAGAGACCCAGTACTTC. Amino acids: CASSPRDAQETQYF.

This chain connects TRBV7-3 to TRBJ2-1, with TRBD2 as a possible D gene (5 bases). Germline V gene data show CDR1 as SGHTA and CDR2 as FQGTGA. Trimming left V 5 bases short and J 12 bases short, with 17 bases between. The CDR3 consists of 13 residues. DNA for the CDR3: TGTGCCAGCAGCCCCGGGGAGCCCGGGTGGCAGTTCTTC. This sequence encodes CASSPGEPGWQFF.

The chain employs TRBV7-3 and TRBJ2-5; TRBD1 agrees at 7 bases. The germline V gene has CDR1 SGHTA and CDR2 FQGTGA. V lost 6 bases, J lost 3 bases, and 7 bases stayed unmatched. The CDR3 is 14 residues long. In nucleotides, the CDR3 is TGTGCCAGCAGATCGGGACAGTTTGAAGAGACCCAGTACTTC. Its translation: CASRSGQFEETQYF.